What follows are 5 T cell receptor beta chains derived from one specimen sequenced in a study of neurological immune-mediated disorders. TCRdb ran MiXCR on the 5' RACE reads and lists one entry per CDR3 protein. Of 50,000 or so distinct CDR3 sequences listed, around 3.1% were seen once; the top ten hold under 6%. Material for sequencing was PBMCs. The receptors originated from a man aged 40-49 years with multiple sclerosis.

This clonotype was seen ten or more times. The CDR3 is CATAPNSNQPQHF. CDR3 bases: TGTGCCACGGCGCCTAATAGCAATCAGCCCCAGCATTTT. The J gene is TRBJ1-5, the V gene TRBV6-2 or TRBV6-3; no clear D gene. The CDR3 extends over 13 amino acids. Germline CDR1 and CDR2: MNHEY and SVGEGT. The V end lost 10 bases, the J end lost 0 bases, and 10 bases lay between the germline ends.

This clonotype was found many times. This sequence joins TRBV20-1 and TRBJ2-3; TRBD2 agrees at 8 bases. The V and J ends lost 2 bases and 0 bases, in that order; junction bases with no gene match: 4. The CDR3 spans 15 residues. The germline V gene encodes CDR1 DFQATT and CDR2 SNEGSKA (reference sequence). CDR3 coding DNA: TGCAGTGCTAGATGGGCTAGCGGGAGCACAGATACGCAGTATTTT. Protein: CSARWASGSTDTQYF.

By sample share, this clonotype is medium-sized. J is TRBJ2-5 and V is TRBV5-1; TRBD1 matches at 7 bases. V shed 6 bases, J shed 1 base, and the junction held 6 bases outside the gene matches. CDR1 and CDR2 (germline): SGHRS, YFSETQ. The CDR3 has 14 residues. DNA for the CDR3: TGCGCCAGCACCCGGACAGGCTCCCAAGAGACCCAGTACTTC. It yields the protein CASTRTGSQETQYF.

The sample holds a few counts of this clonotype. This chain joins TRBV19 and TRBJ1-3; 8 bases match TRBD1. CDR3 length: 16 residues. Germline V gene lookup returns CDR1 LNHDA and CDR2 SQIVND (reference sequence). The ends lost 5 bases at V and 7 bases at J; junction bases unmatched: 13. This chain's CDR3 is CASSAPRTGRPNTIYF. In DNA form, the CDR3 reads TGTGCCAGTAGTGCTCCTCGGACAGGGCGGCCGAACACCATATATTTT.

The chain has TRBV12-3 or TRBV12-4 and TRBJ2-7; 7 bases map to TRBD1. The CDR3 covers 14 residues. The CDR3 loop reads CVISPSAGGYEQYF. DNA of the CDR3: TGTGTCATCAGTCCCTCGGCAGGGGGCTACGAGCAGTACTTC.